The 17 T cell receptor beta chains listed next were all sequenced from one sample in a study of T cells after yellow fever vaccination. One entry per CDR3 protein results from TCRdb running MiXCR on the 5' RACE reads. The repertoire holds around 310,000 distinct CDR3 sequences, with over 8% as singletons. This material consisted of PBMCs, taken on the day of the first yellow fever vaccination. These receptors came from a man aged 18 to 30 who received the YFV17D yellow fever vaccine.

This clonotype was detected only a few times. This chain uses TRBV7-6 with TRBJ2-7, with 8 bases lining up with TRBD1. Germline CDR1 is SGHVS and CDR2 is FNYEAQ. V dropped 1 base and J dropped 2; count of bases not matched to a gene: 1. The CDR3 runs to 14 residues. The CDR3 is CASSLETGAYEQYF. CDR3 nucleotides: TGTGCCAGCAGCTTAGAGACAGGGGCCTACGAGCAGTACTTC. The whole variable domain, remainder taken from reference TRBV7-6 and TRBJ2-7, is GAGVSQSPRYKVTKRGQDVALRCDPISGHVSLYWYRQALGQGPEFLTYFNYEAQQDKSGLPNDRFSAERPEGSISTLTIQRTEQRDSAMYRCASSLETGAYEQYFGPGTRLTVT.

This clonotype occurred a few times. CDR3 protein: CASSYSTAAYEQYV. CDR3 coding DNA: TGTGCCAGCAGTTACTCGACGGCAGCCTACGAGCAGTACGTC. The chain combines TRBV6-5 with TRBJ2-7; no definite D call. There are 14 residues in the CDR3. V shed 0 bases and J shed 2 bases, with 8 bases lying between them. Germline V gene lookup returns CDR1 MNHEY and CDR2 SVGAGI.

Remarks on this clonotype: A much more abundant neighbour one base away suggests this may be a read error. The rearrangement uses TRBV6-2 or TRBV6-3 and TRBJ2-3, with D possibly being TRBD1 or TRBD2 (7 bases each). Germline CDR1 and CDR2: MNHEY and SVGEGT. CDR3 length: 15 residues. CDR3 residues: CASSRRGAGTDTQNF. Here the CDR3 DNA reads TGTGCCAGCAGTCGACGGGGGGCCGGGACAGATACGCAGAATTTT.

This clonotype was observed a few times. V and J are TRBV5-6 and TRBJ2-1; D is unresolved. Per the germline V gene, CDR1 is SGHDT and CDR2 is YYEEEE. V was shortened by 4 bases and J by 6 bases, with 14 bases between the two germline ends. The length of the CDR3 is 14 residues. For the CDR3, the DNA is TGTGCCAGCAGCCGTTGGCTCGAAGTCAATGAGCAGTTCTTC. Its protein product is CASSRWLEVNEQFF.

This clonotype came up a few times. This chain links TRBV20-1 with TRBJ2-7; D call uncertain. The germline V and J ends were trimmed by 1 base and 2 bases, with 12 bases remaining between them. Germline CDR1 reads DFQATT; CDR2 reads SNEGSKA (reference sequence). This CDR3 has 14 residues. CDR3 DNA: TGCAGTGCTAGAGGTATAGGGTTGACCTACGAGCAGTACTTC. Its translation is CSARGIGLTYEQYF.

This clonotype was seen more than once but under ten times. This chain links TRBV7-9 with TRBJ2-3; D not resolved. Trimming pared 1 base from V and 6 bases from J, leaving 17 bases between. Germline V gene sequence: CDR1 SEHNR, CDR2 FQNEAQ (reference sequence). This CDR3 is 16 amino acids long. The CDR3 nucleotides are TGTGCCAGCAGCTTAGTCTATGAGAACCCCACGGATACGCAGTATTTT. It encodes CASSLVYENPTDTQYF.

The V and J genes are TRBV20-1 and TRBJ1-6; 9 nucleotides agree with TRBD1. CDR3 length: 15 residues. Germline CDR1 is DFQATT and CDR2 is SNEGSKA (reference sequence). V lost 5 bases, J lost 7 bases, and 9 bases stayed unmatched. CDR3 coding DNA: TGCAGTGCTTTTTCCGGGACAGGGACAAATTCACCCCTCCACTTT. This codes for CSAFSGTGTNSPLHF.

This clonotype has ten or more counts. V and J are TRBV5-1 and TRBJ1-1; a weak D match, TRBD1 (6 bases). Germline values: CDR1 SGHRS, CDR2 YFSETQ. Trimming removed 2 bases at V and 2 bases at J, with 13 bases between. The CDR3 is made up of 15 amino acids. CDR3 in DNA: TGCGCCAGCAGCTTACATACGACAGGAAACACTGAAGCTTTCTTT. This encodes CASSLHTTGNTEAFF.

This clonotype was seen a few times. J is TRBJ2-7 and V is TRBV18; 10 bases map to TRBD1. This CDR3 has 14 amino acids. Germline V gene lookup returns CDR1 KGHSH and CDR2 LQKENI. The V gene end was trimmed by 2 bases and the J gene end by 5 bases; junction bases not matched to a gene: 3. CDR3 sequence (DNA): TGTGCCAGCTCACCATATGGGACAGGGGACGAGCAGTACGTC. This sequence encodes CASSPYGTGDEQYV.

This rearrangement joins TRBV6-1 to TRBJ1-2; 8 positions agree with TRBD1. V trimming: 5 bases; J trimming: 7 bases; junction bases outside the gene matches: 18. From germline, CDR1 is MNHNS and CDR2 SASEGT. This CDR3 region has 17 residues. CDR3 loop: CASSRGGTGYAVRGYTF. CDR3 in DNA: TGTGCCAGCAGTCGGGGGGGGACAGGATATGCTGTTCGTGGCTACACCTTC.

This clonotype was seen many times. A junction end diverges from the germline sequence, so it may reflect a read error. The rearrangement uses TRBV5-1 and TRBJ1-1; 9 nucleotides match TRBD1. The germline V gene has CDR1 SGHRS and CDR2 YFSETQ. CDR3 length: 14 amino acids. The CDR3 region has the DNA TGTGCCAGCAGCTTACAGGGGGCGAACACTGAAGCTTTCTTT. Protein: CASSLQGANTEAFF. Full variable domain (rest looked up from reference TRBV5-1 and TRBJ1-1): KAGVTQTPRYLIKTRGQQVTLSCSPISGHRSVSWYQQTPGQGLQFLFEYFSETQRNKGNFPGRFSGRQFSNSRSEMNVSTLELGDSALYLCASSLQGANTEAFFGQGTRLTVV.

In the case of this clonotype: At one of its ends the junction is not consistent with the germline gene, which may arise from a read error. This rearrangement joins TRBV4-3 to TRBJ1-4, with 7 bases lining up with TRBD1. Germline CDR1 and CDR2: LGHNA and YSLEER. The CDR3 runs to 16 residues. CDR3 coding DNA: TGCGACAGCAGCCAAGATCGGCGTCAGGGGGAAGAAAAACTGTTTTTT. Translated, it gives CDSSQDRRQGEEKLFF.

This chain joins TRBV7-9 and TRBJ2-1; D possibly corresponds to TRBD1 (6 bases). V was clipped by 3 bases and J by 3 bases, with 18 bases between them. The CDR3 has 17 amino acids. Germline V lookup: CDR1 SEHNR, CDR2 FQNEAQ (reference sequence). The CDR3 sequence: CASSFLTGRAGYNEQFF. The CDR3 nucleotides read TGTGCCAGCAGCTTTTTAACAGGGCGGGCGGGCTACAATGAGCAGTTCTTC.

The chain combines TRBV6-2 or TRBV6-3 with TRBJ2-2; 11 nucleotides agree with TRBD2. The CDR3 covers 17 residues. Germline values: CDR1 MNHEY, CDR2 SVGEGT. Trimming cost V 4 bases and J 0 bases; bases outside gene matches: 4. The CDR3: CASSSLLAGANTGELFF. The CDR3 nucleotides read TGTGCCAGCAGTTCACTACTAGCGGGGGCGAACACCGGGGAGCTGTTTTTT.

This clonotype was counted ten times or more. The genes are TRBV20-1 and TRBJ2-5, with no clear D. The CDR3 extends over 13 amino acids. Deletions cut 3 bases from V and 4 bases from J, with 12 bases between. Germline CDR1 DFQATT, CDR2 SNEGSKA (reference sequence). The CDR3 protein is CSASPLARETQYF. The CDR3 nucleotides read TGCAGTGCTAGTCCGTTGGCTAGAGAGACCCAGTACTTC.

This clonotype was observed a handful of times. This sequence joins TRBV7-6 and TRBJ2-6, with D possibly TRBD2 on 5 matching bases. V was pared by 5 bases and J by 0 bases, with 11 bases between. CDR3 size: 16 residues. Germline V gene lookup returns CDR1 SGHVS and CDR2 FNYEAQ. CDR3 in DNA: TGTGCCAGCAGCCCCCAGGCGGGCTCTGGGGCCAACGTCCTGACTTTC. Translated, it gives CASSPQAGSGANVLTF.

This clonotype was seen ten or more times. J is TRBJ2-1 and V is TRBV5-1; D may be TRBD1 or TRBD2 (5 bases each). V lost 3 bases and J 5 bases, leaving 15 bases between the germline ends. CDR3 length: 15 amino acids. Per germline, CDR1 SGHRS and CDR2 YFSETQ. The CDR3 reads CASSWGRVGDNEQFF. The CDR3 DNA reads TGCGCCAGCAGCTGGGGCAGGGTGGGAGACAATGAGCAGTTCTTC.